These T cell receptor beta chains were read from a single sample in a study of blood T cell repertoires in COVID-19. Profiling relied on immunoSEQ multiplex PCR, and the TCRdb table lists in-frame clones only, not all of them. In the table there are fewer than 200,000 clones, about 83% of which are singletons. Sample: peripheral blood. These receptors all stem from a man aged 40-50 years who had recovered from COVID-19. Each CDR3 is given with its conserved first and last residue. The D gene is left open where the match is weak. A row's size may be missing; if present it is once, few, many or a size class.

D gene,J gene,V gene,clone size,CDR3 protein,CDR3 DNA
TRBD1,TRBJ1-1,TRBV6-5,.,CASTHTDRAGEAFF,TGTGCCAGCACTCACACAGACAGGGCGGGTGAAGCTTTCTTT
.,TRBJ2-7,TRBV28,.,CASSLLSYEQYF,TGTGCCAGCAGTTTACTCTCCTACGAGCAGTACTTC
TRBD2,TRBJ2-2,TRBV4-3,.,CASSQETPSGTRSGELFF,TGCGCCAGCAGCCAAGAGACTCCTAGCGGGACCCGAAGCGGGGAGCTGTTTTTT
.,TRBJ2-7,TRBV5-5,.,CASSVTGQPYEQYF,TGTGCCAGCAGCGTTACGGGACAACCCTACGAGCAGTACTTC
.,TRBJ2-7,TRBV10-3,.,CAINADWSSYEQYF,TGTGCCATCAACGCCGACTGGAGCTCCTACGAGCAGTACTTC
.,TRBJ2-5,TRBV7-8,.,CASSLVPRETQYF,TGTGCCAGCAGCTTAGTCCCCCGGGAGACCCAGTACTTC
.,TRBJ2-6,TRBV7-2,.,CASSPRLITGANVLTF,TGTGCCAGCAGCCCTCGGTTGATAACTGGGGCCAACGTCCTGACTTTC
TRBD1,TRBJ1-5,TRBV7-9,.,CASSFGTGDQPQHF,TGTGCCAGCAGCTTCGGGACAGGGGATCAGCCCCAGCATTTT
.,TRBJ2-7,TRBV19,.,CASSITRGTLSYEQYF,TGTGCCAGTAGTATAACTCGGGGAACCCTCTCCTACGAGCAGTACTTC
.,TRBJ1-5,TRBV12-5,.,CASGLGGGNSNQPQHF,TGTGCTAGTGGTTTGGGTGGAGGGAACAGCAATCAGCCCCAGCATTTT
TRBD2,TRBJ2-5,TRBV25-1,.,CASSDPSGNLAETQYF,TGTGCCAGCAGTGACCCCAGCGGGAACTTGGCTGAGACCCAGTACTTC
.,TRBJ2-7,TRBV27,.,CASMEGSSYEQYF,TGTGCCAGCATGGAGGGCAGTTCCTACGAGCAGTACTTC
.,TRBJ1-3,TRBV5-6,.,CASSFGVSGNTIYF,TGTGCCAGCAGCTTCGGTGTCTCTGGAAACACCATATATTTT
.,TRBJ2-7,TRBV18,.,CASSPGPSYEQYF,TGTGCCAGCTCACCGGGGCCATCCTACGAGCAGTACTTC
TRBD2,TRBJ2-4,TRBV2,.,CASMATSGRGYDIQYF,TGTGCCAGCATGGCGACTAGCGGGAGAGGGTATGACATTCAGTACTTC
TRBD1,TRBJ2-7,TRBV27,.,CASSTQGASSYEQYF,TGTGCCAGCAGTACTCAGGGGGCGAGCTCCTACGAGCAGTACTTC
.,TRBJ2-7,TRBV4-3,once,CASSQVGGYEQYF,TGCGCCAGCAGCCAAGTCGGGGGATACGAGCAGTACTTC
TRBD1,TRBJ1-4,TRBV7-6,.,CASSPGTGVMGGEKLFF,TGTGCCAGCAGCCCCGGGACAGGAGTAATGGGGGGTGAAAAACTGTTTTTT
.,TRBJ2-3,TRBV18,.,CASSETGRGDTQYF,TGTGCCAGCTCAGAGACAGGTAGAGGGGATACGCAGTATTTT
.,TRBJ2-3,TRBV18,.,CASSPSLLVNTDTQYF,TGTGCCAGCTCACCATCGTTGCTAGTGAACACAGATACGCAGTATTTT
.,TRBJ1-1,TRBV4-1,.,CASSQEGGATEAFF,TGCGCCAGCAGCCAAGAGGGAGGAGCCACTGAAGCTTTCTTT
.,TRBJ2-1,TRBV4-2,.,CASSHLDRTNNEQFF,TGTGCCAGCAGCCACCTGGACCGGACTAACAATGAGCAGTTCTTC
.,TRBJ1-1,TRBV10-3,.,CAISAPSVRSTGLRAFF,TGTGCCATCAGTGCCCCCTCAGTTCGATCGACAGGACTCAGAGCTTTCTTT
.,TRBJ1-4,TRBV27,.,CASSLFGGSNEKLFF,TGTGCCAGCAGTTTATTTGGGGGCTCTAATGAAAAACTGTTTTTT
.,TRBJ1-2,TRBV9,.,CASSVSGYGYTF,TGTGCCAGCAGCGTCTCAGGGTACGGCTACACCTTC
.,TRBJ2-7,TRBV25-1,.,CASRPDFTYEQYF,TGTGCCAGCAGACCGGACTTTACCTACGAGCAGTACTTC
.,TRBJ1-5,TRBV2,.,CASRRQAVNQPQHF,TGTGCCAGCAGGCGACAGGCGGTCAATCAGCCCCAGCATTTT
TRBD2,TRBJ2-1,TRBV6-1,few,CASSEASGGANEQFF,TGTGCCAGCAGTGAAGCTAGCGGGGGGGCCAATGAGCAGTTCTTC
TRBD1,TRBJ2-5,TRBV20-1,.,CSARQDRAQYF,TGCAGTGCTAGGCAGGACAGGGCCCAGTACTTC
.,TRBJ2-3,TRBV5-4,.,CASSWGGAQAGNTQYF,TGTGCCAGCAGCTGGGGCGGGGCCCAAGCAGGCAATACGCAGTATTTT
.,TRBJ1-2,TRBV7-8,.,CASSTLAGIGYTF,TGTGCCAGCAGCACCCTGGCGGGTATTGGCTACACCTTC
TRBD2,TRBJ2-5,TRBV14,once,CASSQAISGGAPYF,TGTGCCAGCAGCCAAGCCATTAGCGGGGGGGCCCCGTACTTC
.,TRBJ1-1,TRBV7-6,.,CASSLGGTTEAFF,TGTGCCAGCAGCTTGGGGGGGACCACTGAAGCTTTCTTT
.,TRBJ1-6,TRBV9,.,CASSSAEPQSPLHF,TGTGCCAGCAGCTCCGCGGAACCTCAATCACCCCTCCACTTT
TRBD1,TRBJ2-5,TRBV12-3/TRBV12-4,once,CASSSRQGETQYF,TGTGCCAGCAGTTCACGACAGGGAGAGACCCAGTACTTC
.,TRBJ1-4,TRBV4-2,.,CASSQDNPLSGEKLFF,TGTGCCAGCAGCCAAGATAACCCATTGAGTGGTGAAAAACTGTTTTTT
TRBD2,TRBJ2-3,TRBV5-4,once,CASSGGLAGGPDTQYF,TGTGCCAGCAGCGGGGGGCTAGCGGGAGGGCCAGATACGCAGTATTTT
.,TRBJ2-2,TRBV9,.,CASSVEPSGAGELFF,TGTGCCAGCAGCGTAGAACCCTCAGGTGCCGGGGAGCTGTTTTTT
.,TRBJ2-7,TRBV10-3,once,CAISKQGIYEQYF,TGTGCCATCAGTAAACAGGGTATCTACGAGCAGTACTTC
TRBD2,TRBJ2-3,TRBV7-2,once,CASTRRTSGGTDTQYF,TGTGCCAGCACCCGGCGGACTAGCGGGGGTACAGATACGCAGTATTTT
TRBD1,TRBJ2-7,TRBV6-5,once,CASSHRDRGSYEQYF,TGTGCCAGCAGCCACCGGGACAGGGGTTCCTACGAGCAGTACTTC
.,TRBJ2-5,TRBV9,.,CASSVSTSSGKETQYF,TGTGCCAGCAGCGTCTCGACGAGCTCAGGAAAAGAGACCCAGTACTTC
.,TRBJ1-5,TRBV19,.,CASSMEWSNQPQHF,TGTGCCAGTAGTATGGAGTGGAGCAATCAGCCCCAGCATTTT
.,TRBJ1-1,TRBV7-8,once,CASSLTGFTEAFF,TGTGCCAGCAGCTTAACAGGGTTCACTGAAGCTTTCTTT
.,TRBJ2-7,TRBV12-3/TRBV12-4,.,CASSFRYPYEQYF,TGTGCCAGCAGTTTCAGGTACCCCTACGAGCAGTACTTC
TRBD2,TRBJ2-1,TRBV6-5,.,CASSYVMAGVHNEQFF,TGTGCCAGCAGTTACGTTATGGCGGGAGTCCACAATGAGCAGTTCTTC
.,TRBJ2-3,TRBV2,.,CASSGSITDTQYF,TGTGCCAGCAGTGGAAGCATCACAGATACGCAGTATTTT
.,TRBJ1-4,TRBV7-8,.,CASRWGLGEKLFF,TGTGCCAGCAGATGGGGCCTCGGAGAAAAACTGTTTTTT
.,TRBJ2-7,TRBV5-4,.,CASSYGLSSYEQYF,TGTGCCAGCAGCTACGGACTGAGCTCCTACGAGCAGTACTTC
.,TRBJ2-5,TRBV13,once,CASSLGDRNQETQYF,TGTGCCAGCAGCTTAGGGGACAGAAACCAAGAGACCCAGTACTTC